The next 25 T cell receptor beta chains were all read from a single sample in a study of tumor and adjacent non-tumor tissue in lung cancer. The template was RNA from unsorted bulk tissue. More than 3 cm separated this lung sample from the edge of the tumor. Three rounds of nested PCR, following a modified ARM-PCR protocol, produced the TCRbeta library. TCRdb redid the calling of the multiplex PCR reads with MiXCR, one entry per CDR3 protein. The profile shows 85,000 to 130,000 distinct CDR3 sequences, more than 55% of them singletons. Sequencing input: distant non-tumor lung tissue. The receptors shown here come from a man aged 25-45 years with non-small cell lung cancer.

Turning to this clonotype: A read error may explain this, as a much larger clone is one base away. The rearrangement joins TRBV24-1 to TRBJ2-2, with D perhaps TRBD1 or TRBD2 (5 bases each). This CDR3 has 13 amino acids. CDR1 and CDR2 (germline): KGHDR, SFDVKD. Here the CDR3 DNA reads TGTGCCACCTCTCTCCCGGACACCGGGGAGCTGGTTTTT. Translation gives CATSLPDTGELVF.

A remark on this clonotype: An end of the junction differs from the germline gene, which may be a read error. The chain links TRBV29-1 to TRBJ2-1; the D gene is possibly TRBD2 (5 bases). The CDR3 is made up of 14 amino acids. Germline loops: CDR1 SQVTM, CDR2 ANQGSEA. The CDR3 nucleotides are TGTAGCGTTCCAGCCCGGCCGAGGGCCCATGAGCAGTTCTTC. Residues: CSVPARPRAHEQFF.

This clonotype was seen a few times. In DNA, the CDR3 is TGCAGTGCTAGGGTTAGCGGCGTCGACTACGAGCAGTACTTC. Translating it yields CSARVSGVDYEQYF. This sequence joins TRBV20-1 and TRBJ2-7, with D possibly matching TRBD2 (6 bases). Germline V gene sequence: CDR1 DFQATT, CDR2 SNEGSKA (reference sequence). This CDR3 has 14 amino acids. The germline V and J ends were trimmed by 3 bases and 3 bases, with 15 bases remaining between them.

The chain combines TRBV12-3 or TRBV12-4 with TRBJ1-5; 7 bases are a match to TRBD1. This CDR3 contains 18 residues. V lost 7 bases, J lost 0 bases, and 15 bases stayed unmatched. CDR3 loop: CASNFKIIGTASNQPQHF. Written as DNA, the CDR3 is TGTGCCAGCAATTTTAAAATTATCGGGACAGCTAGCAATCAGCCCCAGCATTTT.

On this clonotype itself: The junction and the germline gene differ at one end; a read error may be behind it. This sequence joins TRBV11-2 and TRBJ2-3, with D uncertain. The CDR3 spans 15 residues. Germline lookup yields CDR1 SGHAT and CDR2 FQNNGV. CDR3 protein: CASSPTEQATDMQYF. In nucleotides, the CDR3 is TGTGCCAGCAGCCCTACGGAGCAGGCCACAGATATGCAGTATTTT.

This clonotype was counted a few times. Being one base from a much bigger clone, this may be a read error. V and J are TRBV6-6 and TRBJ1-2; D is unresolved. This CDR3 spans 15 amino acids. CDR1 and CDR2 from the germline V gene are MNHNY and SVGAGI (reference sequence). V lost 6 bases to trimming and J lost 4 bases, with 18 bases between them. CDR3 coding DNA: TGTGCCAGCAGAAGAGACGAGGGATCCAGCTATGGCTACACCTTC. It yields the protein CASRRDEGSSYGYTF.

This chain links TRBV29-1 with TRBJ2-3; unclear D gene. Germline CDR1 SQVTM, CDR2 ANQGSEA. The CDR3 length is 15 residues. The V gene lost 7 bases and the J gene lost 0 bases, with 17 bases spanning the gap. The chain's CDR3 is CSAAKQEMSTDTQYF. The CDR3 region has the DNA TGCAGCGCAGCGAAGCAGGAGATGAGCACAGATACGCAGTATTTT.

V gene TRBV5-1 combines with J gene TRBJ2-3; D is possibly TRBD1 or TRBD2 (5 bases each). Germline V gives CDR1 SGHRS, CDR2 YFSETQ. This CDR3 comprises 14 residues. Trimming stripped 0 bases from V and 6 bases from J, with 11 bases between. CDR3 in amino acids: CASSLVGTHDTQYF. The CDR3 coding sequence is TGCGCCAGCAGCTTGGTTGGGACCCATGATACGCAGTATTTT.

This clonotype was recorded at least ten times. The V call is TRBV12-3 or TRBV12-4, the J call TRBJ1-3; D not certain. This CDR3 spans 12 amino acids. The V and J ends lost 8 bases and 0 bases respectively, with 5 bases between them. Here the CDR3 reads CASGISGNTIYF. The CDR3 DNA is TGTGCCAGCGGGATCTCTGGAAACACCATATATTTT.

Points on this clonotype: One end of the junction fails to match germline, which may point to a read error. This chain links TRBV11-1 with TRBJ2-2, with D maybe TRBD2 (5 bases). Germline CDR1 reads SGHAT; CDR2 reads FQDESV (reference sequence). The CDR3 sequence is 15 residues long. The CDR3 sequence: CASSLVRGAPGELLF. DNA of the CDR3: TGTGCCAGCAGCTTAGTTCGGGGTGCCCCCGGGGAGCTGTTATTT.

This clonotype was seen ten or more times. The V gene is TRBV4-3, the J gene TRBJ2-7, with 11 bases fitting TRBD2. CDR1 is LGHNA, CDR2 YSLEER, per germline. The CDR3 extends over 15 amino acids. The J segment lost 9 bases and the V segment lost 2 bases, leaving 9 bases of the junction unmatched. In DNA, the CDR3 is TGCGCCAGCAGCCAATCTAGCGGGGGGCCCCTCGGGCAGTACTTC. Its protein is CASSQSSGGPLGQYF.

The gene calls are TRBV5-1 and TRBJ2-5; 8 positions agree with TRBD1. J was trimmed by 7 bases and V by 0 bases; bases with no gene match: 5. The CDR3 loop spans 14 amino acids. Looked up from germline, CDR1 is SGHRS and CDR2 is YFSETQ. CDR3 sequence reads: CASSLEGQGGTQYF. The CDR3 DNA follows: TGCGCCAGCAGCTTGGAAGGACAGGGCGGGACCCAGTACTTC.

Comments on this clonotype: The conserved phenylalanine or tryptophan normally closing the CDR3 is absent here, so this likely arose from a read error. The chain combines TRBV29-1 with TRBJ2-1; 7 nucleotides agree with TRBD2. Germline V gene data show CDR1 as SQVTM and CDR2 as ANQGSEA. This CDR3 contains 14 residues. Trimming cost V 3 bases and J 8 bases; bases outside gene matches: 10. The CDR3 nucleotides are TGCAGCGTTGAGGACGGCGGGGGACGGTATGAGCAGTTCTCC. Amino acids: CSVEDGGGRYEQFS.

Regarding this clonotype: This could be a read error, since a much larger clone is one nucleotide away. The chain carries TRBV20-1 and TRBJ2-7; D possibly uses TRBD1 or TRBD2 (5 bases each). Germline V gives CDR1 DFQATT, CDR2 SNEGSKA (reference sequence). CDR3 length: 12 residues. CDR3 region: CSARVGTYGQYF. The CDR3 DNA is TGCAGTGCTAGAGTAGGGACCTACGGGCAGTACTTC.

This clonotype was seen repeatedly, ten times or more. A much bigger clone sits one base away, suggesting this may be a read error. The J gene is TRBJ1-3, the V gene TRBV6-1; D possibly corresponds to TRBD1 (5 bases). CDR1 and CDR2 (germline): MNHNS, SASEGT. This CDR3 has 16 amino acids. The ends were cut back, 10 bases at V and 2 bases at J, with 21 bases in the middle. DNA of the CDR3: TGTGCCACTACTAAGGGGTCGATGAGCCCTGGAAACACCATATATTTT. Its protein product is CATTKGSMSPGNTIYF.

The table lists this clonotype with a count of one. The chain is built from TRBV29-1 and TRBJ2-2; 9 nucleotides match TRBD1. The V segment lost 6 bases and the J segment 3 bases; nucleotides outside the gene matches: 5. CDR1 SQVTM and CDR2 ANQGSEA come from the germline V gene. The CDR3 extends over 14 amino acids. CDR3 region: CSVFRDRDTGELFF. Written as DNA, the CDR3 is TGCAGCGTATTCCGGGACAGGGACACCGGGGAGCTGTTTTTT.

The chain couples TRBV25-1 to TRBJ2-1, with 10 bases that match TRBD1. The V gene end was trimmed by 9 bases and the J gene end by 3 bases; junction bases not matched to a gene: 5. The CDR3 sequence is 14 residues long. Germline lookup yields CDR1 MGHDK and CDR2 SYGVNS. This CDR3 is CASRQGAFYNEQFF. The CDR3 region has the DNA TGTGCCAGTCGACAGGGGGCATTCTACAATGAGCAGTTCTTC.

The chain employs TRBV20-1 and TRBJ1-2; 10 bases align to TRBD1. With V trimmed by 3 bases and J by 6 bases, 13 bases remained unmatched. The CDR3 extends over 16 amino acids. The V gene's germline CDR1 is DFQATT and CDR2 SNEGSKA (reference sequence). Here the CDR3 reads CSARGRDRGQEDGYTF. The CDR3 DNA follows: TGCAGTGCTAGGGGCCGGGACAGGGGCCAGGAGGATGGCTACACCTTC.

This clonotype was detected ten times or more. This rearrangement joins TRBV20-1 to TRBJ2-3; TRBD2 agrees at 12 bases. This CDR3 is built from 16 residues. Germline loops: CDR1 DFQATT, CDR2 SNEGSKA (reference sequence). V gave up 5 bases and J gave up 5 bases; unmatched junction bases: 11. CDR3 DNA sequence: TGCAGTGCTCTCTTAATGCTAGCGGGGGGGCAAGATACGCAGTATTTT. It translates to CSALLMLAGGQDTQYF.

This clonotype was observed a few times. A much larger clonotype is one base distant, so this may be a read error. The chain links TRBV6-5 to TRBJ2-3; TRBD1 is a possible D gene (6 bases). Looked up from germline, CDR1 is MNHEY and CDR2 is SVGAGI. The CDR3 contains 13 residues. Trimming removed 6 bases from V and 4 bases from J, with 11 bases in between. CDR3 in DNA: TGTGCCAGCAGCCTCAGGGGATCAGATACGCAGTATTTT. It specifies CASSLRGSDTQYF.

This clonotype occurred once. The junction and the germline gene differ at one end; a read error may be behind it. The rearrangement links TRBV11-2 to TRBJ2-7, with D tentatively TRBD2 (5 bases). The germline V gene encodes CDR1 SGHAT and CDR2 FQNNGV. The length of the CDR3 is 13 residues. CDR3 in DNA: TGTGTCAGCAGCCACGGACTTGCCTACGAGCAGTACTTC. This gives the protein CVSSHGLAYEQYF.

The V gene is TRBV12-3 or TRBV12-4, the J gene TRBJ2-7, with a tentative D call TRBD2 (5 bases). CDR3 length: 13 residues. Trimming stripped 3 bases from V and 4 bases from J, with 10 bases between. The CDR3 loop is CASSFGGHYEQYF. CDR3 DNA: TGTGCCAGCAGTTTCGGCGGGCATTACGAGCAGTACTTC.

Worth noting for this clonotype: Possible read error: a much larger clone is one base away. The rearrangement joins TRBV20-1 to TRBJ2-3, with D uncertain. The CDR3 contains 12 residues. The germline CDR1 and CDR2 sequences are DFQATT and SNEGSKA (reference sequence). Trimming stripped 2 bases from V and 10 bases from J, with 13 bases between. CDR3 residues: CSARLSRDAQYF. The CDR3 nucleotides are TGCAGTGCTAGACTGAGTAGGGATGCGCAGTATTTT.

This clonotype was recorded only once. The V call is TRBV6-1, the J call TRBJ2-1; D perhaps matches TRBD2 (6 bases). The CDR3 is 13 amino acids. Per germline, CDR1 MNHNS and CDR2 SASEGT. CDR3 sequence: CARSETRGNEQFF. In nucleotides, the CDR3 is TGTGCAAGAAGTGAGACTAGGGGCAATGAGCAGTTCTTC.

The J gene is TRBJ2-7, the V gene TRBV6-5; 7 positions match TRBD2. V shed 2 bases, J shed 4 bases, and the junction held 11 bases outside the gene matches. This CDR3 is 16 amino acids long. Germline values: CDR1 MNHEY, CDR2 SVGAGI. The CDR3 coding sequence is TGTGCCAGCAGTTACCGCACCCTGGGGGGGTCTTACGAGCAGTACTTC. Protein: CASSYRTLGGSYEQYF.